These 23 T cell receptor beta chains originate from one sample sequenced in a study of T cells in Graves' hyperthyroidism and ophthalmopathy. RNA transcripts were the template for amplifying TCR beta CDR3 regions. HTBI primers were the set used in a first-round RT-PCR of the TCR CDR3. TCRdb redid the calling of the multiplex PCR reads with MiXCR, one entry per CDR3 protein. The repertoire holds a few hundred thousand distinct CDR3 sequences, with around 14% as singletons. Sequencing was done on a sample of blood. The receptor source for this set is a young woman with Graves' hyperthyroidism.

The rearrangement uses TRBV24-1 and TRBJ1-2; 9 bases agree with TRBD1. Germline loops: CDR1 KGHDR, CDR2 SFDVKD. V gave up 4 bases and J gave up 5 bases; unmatched junction bases: 10. The CDR3 is made up of 16 amino acids. The CDR3 sequence is CATSEAGTGPSYGYTF. The CDR3 DNA sequence: TGTGCCACCAGTGAAGCCGGGACAGGGCCCTCGTATGGCTACACCTTC.

This clonotype was observed a handful of times. J is TRBJ2-3 and V is TRBV19, with 8 bases lining up with TRBD2. The CDR3 covers 14 residues. Germline V gives CDR1 LNHDA, CDR2 SQIVND (reference sequence). V lost 9 bases and J lost 3; bases outside the gene matches: 8. In nucleotides, the CDR3 is TGTGCCAGCTGCCCTAGCGGGTCAACAGATACGCAGTATTTT. Its protein product is CASCPSGSTDTQYF. The full variable domain, in which reference TRBV19 and TRBJ2-3 provide the parts outside the CDR3, is DGGITQSPKYLFRKEGQNVTLSCEQNLNHDAMYWYRQDPGQGLRLIYYSQIVNDFQKGDIAEGYSVSREKKESFPLTVTSAQKNPTAFYLCASCPSGSTDTQYFGPGTRLTVL.

This chain joins TRBV11-1 and TRBJ1-6; perhaps TRBD1 as D (6 bases). CDR1 is SGHAT and CDR2 is FQDESV in the germline V gene (reference sequence). The CDR3 totals 16 residues. The V and J ends lost 5 bases and 4 bases respectively, with 15 bases between them. CDR3 loop: CASSPGGGRYNSPLHF. CDR3 in DNA: TGTGCCAGCAGCCCCGGCGGGGGCAGATATAATTCACCCCTCCACTTT.

In its sample, this clonotype was seen a few times. The genes are TRBV18 and TRBJ1-5, with D unclear. Trimming shortened V by 3 bases and J by 2 bases, and 8 bases separated the two germline ends. CDR1 is KGHSH, CDR2 LQKENI, per germline. There are 14 residues in the CDR3. The CDR3 here is CASSPRGRNQPQHF. DNA for the CDR3: TGTGCCAGCTCACCTCGAGGGCGCAATCAGCCCCAGCATTTT.

This rearrangement joins TRBV4-1 to TRBJ2-5; D is perhaps TRBD2 (6 bases). The CDR3 is 16 residues long. V lost 6 bases to trimming and J lost 5 bases, with 22 bases between them. The germline V gene encodes CDR1 MGHRA and CDR2 YSYEKL. Here the CDR3 DNA reads TGCGCCAGCAGAGAAAGGAGCGGGTCCTTGATGGAGACCCAGTACTTC. Protein product: CASRERSGSLMETQYF.

The table lists this clonotype with a few counts. A read error may explain this, as a much larger clone is one base away. The V call is TRBV3-1, the J call TRBJ1-1; D unclear. This CDR3 region has 13 residues. V was clipped by 4 bases and J by 4 bases, with 10 bases between them. CDR1 LGHDT and CDR2 YNNKEL come from the germline V gene (reference sequence). CDR3 DNA sequence: TGTGCCAGCAGCCTCTTAGGGAGCACTGAAGCTTTCTTT. It translates to CASSLLGSTEAFF.

For this clonotype: Its ends do not fully match the called genes, so a read error is possible. The chain has TRBV7-2 and TRBJ2-7, with D unresolved. The CDR3 has 15 residues. Germline V lookup: CDR1 SGHTA, CDR2 FQGNSA. In DNA form, the CDR3 reads TGTGTCAGCAGCTTAGACCCACAGCGCTCCTACGAGCAGTACTTC. The encoded protein is CVSSLDPQRSYEQYF.

This clonotype was seen more than once but under ten times. This chain uses TRBV27 with TRBJ1-3, with unresolved D. The CDR3 has 13 amino acids. Deletions cut 0 bases from V and 3 bases from J, with 3 bases between. Germline values: CDR1 MNHEY, CDR2 SMNVEV (reference sequence). CDR3 bases: TGTGCCAGCAGTTTATCGGATGGAAACACCATATATTTT. This codes for CASSLSDGNTIYF.

This clonotype was counted at least ten times. The chain employs TRBV11-2 and TRBJ2-1; 8 nucleotides align to TRBD2. The CDR3 sequence is 16 residues long. The germline V gene has CDR1 SGHAT and CDR2 FQNNGV. J was trimmed by 1 base and V by 7 bases; bases with no gene match: 9. CDR3 amino acids: CASKGMRGVSYNEQFF. For the CDR3, the DNA is TGTGCCAGCAAGGGAATGCGGGGGGTATCCTACAATGAGCAGTTCTTC.

This clonotype has a count of ten or more. The chain joins TRBV20-1 to TRBJ2-7, with TRBD2 identical over 7 bases. Germline V gene data show CDR1 as DFQATT and CDR2 as SNEGSKA (reference sequence). After removal of 4 bases from V and 0 bases from J, the junction contained 6 bases not matched to a gene. The CDR3 totals 14 residues. CDR3 nucleotide sequence: TGCAGTGCTATCCCTAGCGGTTTCTCCTACGAGCAGTACTTC. This encodes CSAIPSGFSYEQYF.

A few counts support this clonotype. J is TRBJ1-1 and V is TRBV12-3 or TRBV12-4; D uncertain. V was shortened by 2 bases and J by 11 bases, with 12 bases between the two germline ends. The CDR3 length is 12 residues. CDR3 nucleotides: TGTGCCAGCAGTTTACAATTTATGACGGCTTTCTTT. It encodes CASSLQFMTAFF.

Many counts were recorded for this clonotype. The DNA of the CDR3 is TGCAGTTCAAACAGGGAACTGGAGGACACTGAAGCTTTCTTT. Translated: CSSNRELEDTEAFF. V gene TRBV20-1 combines with J gene TRBJ1-1; possibly TRBD1 for D (6 bases). V was trimmed by 8 bases and J by 3 bases, leaving 19 bases between them. From germline, CDR1 is DFQATT and CDR2 SNEGSKA (reference sequence). This CDR3 has 14 amino acids.

This clonotype was detected a few times. The chain carries TRBV5-6 and TRBJ2-1; D is possibly TRBD1 (6 bases). Germline V CDR1 and CDR2: SGHDT, YYEEEE. The CDR3 sequence is 16 residues long. Trimming stripped 4 bases from V and 6 bases from J, with 20 bases between. CDR3 sequence reads: CASSPVVRGATNEQFF. For the CDR3, the DNA is TGTGCCAGCAGCCCGGTGGTCAGGGGAGCCACCAATGAGCAGTTCTTC.

This clonotype was recorded at least ten times. The chain couples TRBV10-3 to TRBJ1-5; 7 bases are shared with TRBD1. V lost 1 base to trimming and J lost 7 bases; unmatched junction nucleotides: 4. The CDR3 has 14 residues. The germline V gene encodes CDR1 ENHRY and CDR2 SYGVKD. CDR3 region: CAISEFGQDQPQHF. The DNA for the CDR3 is TGTGCCATCAGTGAGTTCGGACAGGACCAGCCCCAGCATTTT.

The chain has TRBV5-6 and TRBJ2-1; D gene unclear. The CDR3 contains 16 residues. The germline CDR1 and CDR2 sequences are SGHDT and YYEEEE. Trimming removed 0 bases at V and 0 bases at J, with 10 bases between. CDR3 region: CASSLVFLSSYNEQFF. DNA for the CDR3: TGTGCCAGCAGCTTGGTGTTCCTGAGCTCCTACAATGAGCAGTTCTTC. Filled out from reference TRBV5-6 and TRBJ2-1, the complete variable domain reads DAGVTQSPTHLIKTRGQQVTLRCSPKSGHDTVSWYQQALGQGPQFIFQYYEEEERQRGNFPDRFSGHQFPNYSSELNVNALLLGDSALYLCASSLVFLSSYNEQFFGPGTRLTVL.

J is TRBJ2-2 and V is TRBV7-6, with 14 bases identical to TRBD2. The V gene end was trimmed by 4 bases and the J gene end by 8 bases; junction bases not matched to a gene: 9. The CDR3 has 17 amino acids. Germline assignment: CDR1 SGHVS and CDR2 FNYEAQ. This chain's CDR3 is CASSSRLAGGPWGELFF. The CDR3, as DNA: TGTGCCAGCAGCTCCCGACTAGCGGGAGGGCCATGGGGGGAGCTGTTTTTT.

This clonotype was counted at least ten times. The chain employs TRBV20-1 and TRBJ1-4; 10 bases agree with TRBD1. After removal of 6 bases from V and 7 bases from J, the junction contained 11 bases not matched to a gene. This CDR3 has 15 residues. Germline assignment: CDR1 DFQATT and CDR2 SNEGSKA (reference sequence). CDR3 nucleotide sequence: TGCAGTGCCGAGAGTTTGGGGACAGGGGTTGAAAAACTGTTTTTT. This encodes CSAESLGTGVEKLFF.

The rearrangement joins TRBV19 to TRBJ2-3; 7 bases line up with TRBD1. The CDR3 is 16 residues long. The germline CDR1 and CDR2 sequences are LNHDA and SQIVND (reference sequence). The trim removed 5 bases at V and 4 bases at J, leaving 12 bases unmatched. CDR3 nucleotides: TGTGCCAGTAGTCTTCGGACAGGAGTGTGGTCAGATACGCAGTATTTT. Protein product: CASSLRTGVWSDTQYF. The full variable domain, in which reference TRBV19 and TRBJ2-3 provide the parts outside the CDR3, is DGGITQSPKYLFRKEGQNVTLSCEQNLNHDAMYWYRQDPGQGLRLIYYSQIVNDFQKGDIAEGYSVSREKKESFPLTVTSAQKNPTAFYLCASSLRTGVWSDTQYFGPGTRLTVL.

This clonotype was observed many times. CDR3 sequence reads: CASSLTGAVRGRINEQFF. The CDR3 bases are TGTGCCAGCAGCTTAACGGGGGCCGTGAGGGGGCGGATCAATGAGCAGTTCTTC. The rearrangement joins TRBV7-3 to TRBJ2-1; 7 bases match TRBD1. The junction had 14 bases not matched to a gene; V was cut back by 0 bases and J by 6 bases. There are 18 residues in the CDR3. Per the germline V gene, CDR1 is SGHTA and CDR2 is FQGTGA.

The chain links TRBV11-2 to TRBJ2-7; no reliable D call. With 7 bases removed from V and 6 bases from J, the gap between germline ends came to 13 bases. This CDR3 spans 12 amino acids. CDR1 and CDR2 from the germline V gene are SGHAT and FQNNGV. The CDR3 bases are TGTGCCAGCACCTACGTTCGCGCCGAGCAGTACTTC. It codes for CASTYVRAEQYF.

This clonotype showed up many times. CDR3 bases: TGTGCCAGCAGCCGTACGAATAGGGGGCTCAATCAGCCCCAGCATTTT. Translated, it gives CASSRTNRGLNQPQHF. The chain carries TRBV7-8 and TRBJ1-5; 7 nucleotides agree with TRBD1. The V gene's germline CDR1 is SGHVS and CDR2 FQNEAQ. After removal of 5 bases from V and 3 bases from J, the junction contained 10 bases not matched to a gene. The CDR3 is 16 residues long.

Ten or more counts support this clonotype. This sequence joins TRBV28 and TRBJ2-3; D unresolved. The CDR3 contains 15 residues. Trimming shortened V by 7 bases and J by 2 bases, and 16 bases separated the two germline ends. The germline V gene encodes CDR1 MDHEN and CDR2 SYDVKM. In DNA, the CDR3 is TGTGCCAGCACCGATAGGTCTTGGTACACAGATACGCAGTATTTT. This translates into CASTDRSWYTDTQYF.

The chain recombines TRBV5-1 with TRBJ2-3, with TRBD1 identical over 9 bases. V lost 4 bases, J lost 1 base, and 7 bases stayed unmatched. The CDR3 contains 16 residues. Looked up from germline, CDR1 is SGHRS and CDR2 is YFSETQ. In DNA, the CDR3 is TGCGCCAGCAGCCAACACCGGGACAGGGGCACAGATACGCAGTATTTT. Translated, it gives CASSQHRDRGTDTQYF.